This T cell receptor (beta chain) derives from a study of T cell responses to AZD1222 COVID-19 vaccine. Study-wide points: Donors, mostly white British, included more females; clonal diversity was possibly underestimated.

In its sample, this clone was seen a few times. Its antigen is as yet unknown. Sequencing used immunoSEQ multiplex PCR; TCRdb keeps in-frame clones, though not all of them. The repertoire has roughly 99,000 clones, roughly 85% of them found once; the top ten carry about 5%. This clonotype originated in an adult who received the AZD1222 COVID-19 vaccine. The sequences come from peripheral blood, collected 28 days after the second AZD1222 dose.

Here the CDR3 DNA reads TGTGCCAGCAGCCCCGGAGGAGGGGAAAAACTGTTTTTT. It encodes CASSPGGGEKLFF. The V and J genes are TRBV5-5 and TRBJ1-4; D ambiguous. CDR3 length equals 13 residues. V gave up 4 bases and J gave up 8 bases, with 12 bases separating them. The germline V gene encodes CDR1 SGHKS and CDR2 YYEKEE (reference sequence).